This T cell receptor (beta chain) came from a study of cytomegalovirus exposure and HLA in healthy donors (dated by TCRdb to about 2017). Describing the broader study: A later analysis indicated that the roughly 130 validation repertoires were generated on the platform also employed for the 700 or so repertoires of the first cohort. The study was designed to test whether signatures of past pathogen exposure could be identified by cataloging public T cell receptors. In addition to the first cohort of roughly 670 subjects, a separate validation cohort of over 90 different subjects was used. To predict cytomegalovirus infection status, the study combined high-throughput TCR immunosequencing, statistical association of individual TCRs with disease status, and machine learning. Broad study findings and their caveats: Cytomegalovirus status was reported to be diagnosed by the classifier with high specificity and sensitivity in both the original and validation cohorts. All 120 or so repertoires were used to score co-occurrence in the validation cohort in a later analysis, because that analysis had no HLA typing for the cohort. In vitro tests confirmed that a few of the cytomegalovirus-associated TCR beta chains recognize cytomegalovirus antigens. A total of fewer than 200 TCR beta chains were listed by the study as associated with cytomegalovirus. Of the cluster scores, approximately 94% were above 0 in a later analysis, which found that TCRs clustered in the first cohort also tended to co-occur in the 120 or so validation repertoires. The authors suggested that the approach could potentially be extended to other disease states and immunological phenotypes. Most TCR sequences were observed very rarely across donors, whereas some public TCRs were present in many individuals.

With regard to this clone: It lacks a known antigen. It has no much larger one-base neighbor in the sample; base qualities were not kept.

The library was generated by the immunoSEQ multiplex PCR assay. The study's own analysis went as follows. To diagnose cytomegalovirus status from the catalog of TCR beta chain sequences, a statistical classification framework was built. TCRdb took over this immuneACCESS table, retaining in-frame rearrangements with V and J assigned. Such tables are incomplete; in checked studies, under half of the missing clones stem from an unresolved V gene, and the remainder is unexplained. Clone size and the V and J calls come from that table; the DNA yielded D and trimming. The sample table contains roughly 100,000 clones; only one count was recorded for roughly 94% of them. Jointly, the top ten make up almost 0.9% of the sample. The donors belonged to the validation cohort of about 120 subjects, which was separate from the approximately 700-subject first cohort. The germline V gene gives CDR1 as SGHRS and CDR2 as YFSETQ. Trimming removed 5 bases from V and 2 bases from J; the gene matches leave 7 bases unexplained. Its CDR3 holds 16 amino acids, cysteine through phenylalanine. Only the CDR3 part of the read is kept: 48 bases, read in frame from the first base.

Sequenced: PBMCs. The chain is made from TRBV5-1 and TRBJ2-1, with TRBD2 matching 10 junction bases. This receptor was obtained from a woman between 18 and 29 years old in good health and CMV-seronegative. DNA sequence: TGCGCCAGCAGTCCGAGACTAGCGGGTGCCTACAATGAGCAGTTCTTC. Its translation is CASSPRLAGAYNEQFF.